The present T cell receptor beta chain was sequenced within a study of CD8 T cells in ankylosing spondylitis. This clonotype was seen a handful of times. Its antigen is not known. CDR1 is DFQATT, CDR2 SNEGSKA, per germline (reference sequence). Deletions cut 1 base from V and 2 bases from J, with 12 bases between. This CDR3 contains 15 residues. Points from the study as a whole: Earlier authors reported some of these motif variants in reactive arthritis synovial fluid and blood. Clones linked to disease were reported to show significant enrichment in matched ankylosing spondylitis synovial fluid. As for the disease-linked clones, they showed a CD8+ phenotype and occurred at relatively low frequencies in peripheral blood. It appeared that ankylosing spondylitis blood was characterized by a TCR beta motif of seven or eight highly homologous variants.

It was by quantitative 5'-RACE with molecular barcodes that TCR beta libraries were made. One entry per CDR3 protein, called by TCRdb with MiXCR from the 5' RACE reads. This table holds hundreds of thousands of distinct CDR3 sequences, roughly a quarter found once. V is TRBV20-1 and J is TRBJ1-5; D ambiguous. The receptor was isolated from a male donor with ankylosing spondylitis. Sequenced input: blood, either unsorted or a sorted T cell fraction (not recorded which). Written as DNA, the CDR3 is TGCAGTGCTAGAGTCGGAACTGTGGGCAATCAGCCCCAGCATTTT. This gives the protein CSARVGTVGNQPQHF.